The 18 T cell receptor beta chains below all came from one sample that was sequenced in a study of neoadjuvant anti-PD-1 for oral cavity cancer. The repertoire was sequenced with immunoSEQ multiplex PCR; TCRdb's copy has only in-frame clones and lacks some. The repertoire has 15,000 to 20,000 clones, 69% of them found once; the top ten carry less than 3%. Sequenced here: PBMCs, sampled before nivolumab (anti-PD-1) treatment. Every receptor here comes from a person aged 35 to 85 with oral cavity squamous cell carcinoma.

This clone appeared a few times. The V gene is TRBV28, the J gene TRBJ1-5, with D maybe TRBD1 (5 bases). Germline CDR1 and CDR2: MDHEN and SYDVKM. V shed 4 bases and J shed 0 bases, with 16 bases lying between them. This CDR3 spans 17 amino acids. CDR3 residues: CASSSQGGGYSNQPQHF. The CDR3 DNA sequence: TGTGCCAGCAGTTCCCAGGGAGGAGGTTATAGCAATCAGCCCCAGCATTTT.

The CDR3: CAWSVGGIGDTQYF. CDR3 DNA: TGTGCCTGGAGTGTTGGTGGGATTGGGGATACGCAGTATTTT. The chain uses TRBV30 and TRBJ2-3; D is unresolved. Germline V gene sequence: CDR1 GTSNPN, CDR2 SVGIG (reference sequence). The CDR3 spans 14 residues. Trimming took 0 bases from V and 6 from J, leaving 13 bases between them. The variable domain in full, with the rest retrieved from reference TRBV30 and TRBJ2-3, is SQTIHQWPATLVQPVGSPLSLECTVEGTSNPNLYWYRQAAGRGLQLLFYSVGIGQISSEVPQNLSASRPQDRQFILSSKKLLLSDSGFYLCAWSVGGIGDTQYFGPGTRLTVL.

The J gene is TRBJ1-1, the V gene TRBV7-9, with TRBD1 as a possible D gene (5 bases). There are 15 residues in the CDR3. Trimming cost V 1 base and J 6 bases, with 15 bases left between them. Germline assignment: CDR1 SEHNR and CDR2 FQNEAQ (reference sequence). The CDR3 sequence is CASSLVARGASEAFF. Written as DNA, the CDR3 is TGTGCCAGCAGCTTAGTGGCGAGGGGCGCCTCTGAAGCTTTCTTT.

In this sample, this clone turned up a few times. The rearrangement links TRBV5-1 to TRBJ1-2; D is perhaps TRBD1 (6 bases). V was cut by 4 bases and J by 2 bases, with 18 bases left in between. In germline, CDR1 is SGHRS, CDR2 YFSETQ. This CDR3 comprises 16 residues. CDR3 nucleotide sequence: TGCGCCAGCAGCCCGAACCCTGTCCAGGGGAACTATGGCTACACCTTC. It translates to CASSPNPVQGNYGYTF.

This clone was counted a few times. This chain uses TRBV12-5 with TRBJ2-1; 9 nucleotides match TRBD2. The V gene end was trimmed by 1 base and the J gene end by 8 bases; junction bases not matched to a gene: 9. The CDR3 is made up of 16 amino acids. Germline V gene data show CDR1 as LGHNT and CDR2 as FRNRAP. CDR3 region: CASGLGLAVGRDEQFF. The CDR3 DNA reads as TGTGCTAGTGGTTTGGGACTAGCGGTCGGAAGGGATGAGCAGTTCTTC.

J is TRBJ1-1 and V is TRBV11-3; D perhaps matches TRBD1 (5 bases). Germline CDR1 is SGHNT and CDR2 is YENEEA. The V and J ends lost 3 bases and 6 bases respectively, with 23 bases between them. This CDR3 is 17 amino acids long. For the CDR3, the DNA is TGTGCCAGCAGCTTGTGGGTCCCGACAGTCTTAGAGCCTGAAGCTTTCTTT. Protein product: CASSLWVPTVLEPEAFF. The whole variable domain, remainder taken from reference TRBV11-3 and TRBJ1-1, is EAGVVQSPRYKIIEKKQPVAFWCNPISGHNTLYWYLQNLGQGPELLIRYENEEAVDDSQLPKDRFSAERLKGVDSTLKIQPAELGDSAVYLCASSLWVPTVLEPEAFFGQGTRLTVV.

The V and J genes are TRBV2 and TRBJ1-4; 10 bases line up with TRBD1. The trim removed 6 bases at V and 6 bases at J, leaving 7 bases unmatched. The germline V gene encodes CDR1 SNHLY and CDR2 FYNNEI. There are 15 residues in the CDR3. The CDR3 spells CASRETGTGDEKLFF. The CDR3 DNA is TGTGCCAGCAGGGAAACCGGGACAGGGGATGAAAAACTGTTTTTT. Based on the CDR3 plus reference TRBV2 and TRBJ1-4, the full variable domain is EPEVTQTPSHQVTQMGQEVILRCVPISNHLYFYWYRQILGQKVEFLVSFYNNEISEKSEIFDDQFSVERPDGSNFTLKIRSTKLEDSAMYFCASRETGTGDEKLFFGSGTQLSVL.

The chain links TRBV5-1 to TRBJ1-1, with 9 bases aligning to TRBD1. The CDR3 is 16 amino acids. The trim removed 6 bases at V and 0 bases at J, leaving 9 bases unmatched. From germline, CDR1 is SGHRS and CDR2 YFSETQ. The CDR3 sequence is CASTRGQGKMNTEAFF. The CDR3 DNA sequence: TGCGCCAGCACCAGGGGACAGGGTAAAATGAACACTGAAGCTTTCTTT. The full variable domain, in which reference TRBV5-1 and TRBJ1-1 provide the parts outside the CDR3, is KAGVTQTPRYLIKTRGQQVTLSCSPISGHRSVSWYQQTPGQGLQFLFEYFSETQRNKGNFPGRFSGRQFSNSRSEMNVSTLELGDSALYLCASTRGQGKMNTEAFFGQGTRLTVV.

The chain couples TRBV19 to TRBJ2-3, with TRBD2 matching 8 bases. This CDR3 is 15 amino acids long. CDR1 and CDR2 (germline): LNHDA, SQIVND (reference sequence). V shed 8 bases, J shed 2 bases, and the junction held 9 bases outside the gene matches. The CDR3 bases are TGTGCCAGTGGCGTCACTAGCGGCTACACAGATACGCAGTATTTT. Translated, it gives CASGVTSGYTDTQYF.

The V and J genes are TRBV21-1 and TRBJ2-3; the D call of TRBD2 is as the table states it, not checked on the DNA. TRBV21-1 is classified as a pseudogene. This CDR3 contains 14 residues. The CDR3 bases are TGTGCCAGCAGCAAAGCTCGGTCCACAGATACGCAGTATTTT. Translated: CASSKARSTDTQYF.

The chain employs TRBV28 and TRBJ1-1, with TRBD1 matching over 9 bases. The CDR3 sequence is 14 residues long. Per germline, CDR1 MDHEN and CDR2 SYDVKM. The junction had 8 bases not matched to a gene; V was cut back by 4 bases and J by 8 bases. Here the CDR3 DNA reads TGTGCCAGCAGTTCGACAGGGGGGGCTAGGGAAGCTTTCTTT. Translated, it gives CASSSTGGAREAFF.

This clone was observed a handful of times. This sequence joins TRBV13 and TRBJ2-2, with 7 positions matching TRBD1. This CDR3 is 15 amino acids long. J lost 1 base, V lost 6 bases, and 5 bases had no gene match. CDR1 is PRHDT and CDR2 is FYEKMQ in the germline V gene (reference sequence). CDR3 sequence reads: CASRPGQQNTGELFF. DNA of the CDR3: TGTGCCAGCAGGCCGGGACAGCAGAACACCGGGGAGCTGTTTTTT.

In its sample, this clone was seen a few times. The rearrangement uses TRBV11-2 and TRBJ2-7, with unresolved D. This CDR3 has 13 amino acids. Germline CDR1 is SGHAT and CDR2 is FQNNGV. V was trimmed by 7 bases and J by 6 bases, leaving 16 bases between them. CDR3 coding DNA: TGTGCCAGCAATCCCGGCCGAGGTTCCGAGCAGTACTTC. This gives the protein CASNPGRGSEQYF.

The chain carries TRBV5-1 and TRBJ1-1; 8 positions match TRBD1. The germline V gene encodes CDR1 SGHRS and CDR2 YFSETQ. CDR3 length: 18 residues. V dropped 2 bases and J dropped 1; count of bases not matched to a gene: 13. CDR3 protein: CASSFDPQGARRNTEAFF. CDR3 coding DNA: TGCGCCAGCAGCTTTGACCCGCAGGGGGCTCGGCGGAACACTGAAGCTTTCTTT.

This sequence joins TRBV25-1 and TRBJ1-4; 7 bases agree with TRBD1. Germline lookup yields CDR1 MGHDK and CDR2 SYGVNS. The CDR3 totals 12 residues. V shed 2 bases and J 12 bases; nucleotides not matched to a gene: 3. CDR3 region: CASSEPDRQLFF. As DNA, the CDR3 is TGTGCCAGCAGTGAACCGGACAGGCAACTGTTTTTT.

V and J are TRBV19 and TRBJ1-4; the D is unclear. The germline V gene encodes CDR1 LNHDA and CDR2 SQIVND (reference sequence). V was clipped by 5 bases and J by 0 bases, with 7 bases between them. The CDR3 is made up of 14 amino acids. The CDR3 DNA follows: TGTGCCAGTAGTTCTGCAACAACTAATGAAAAACTGTTTTTT. It specifies CASSSATTNEKLFF.

V is TRBV29-1 and J is TRBJ1-5; D may be TRBD1 (6 bases). Germline lookup yields CDR1 SQVTM and CDR2 ANQGSEA. The CDR3 runs to 15 residues. The V end was cut by 6 bases, the J end by 3 bases, with 18 bases between. DNA for the CDR3: TGCAGCGTAGCTGACCAACAGGGCTCCAATCAGCCCCAGCATTTT. Its protein product is CSVADQQGSNQPQHF.

V is TRBV10-2 and J is TRBJ2-1, with 14 bases matching TRBD2. The CDR3 consists of 14 residues. After removal of 6 bases from V and 6 bases from J, the junction contained 1 base not matched to a gene. Germline V gene data show CDR1 as WSHSY and CDR2 as SAAADI. The CDR3 protein is CASSGTSGSNEQFF. CDR3 DNA sequence: TGCGCCAGCAGCGGGACTAGCGGGAGCAATGAGCAGTTCTTC.